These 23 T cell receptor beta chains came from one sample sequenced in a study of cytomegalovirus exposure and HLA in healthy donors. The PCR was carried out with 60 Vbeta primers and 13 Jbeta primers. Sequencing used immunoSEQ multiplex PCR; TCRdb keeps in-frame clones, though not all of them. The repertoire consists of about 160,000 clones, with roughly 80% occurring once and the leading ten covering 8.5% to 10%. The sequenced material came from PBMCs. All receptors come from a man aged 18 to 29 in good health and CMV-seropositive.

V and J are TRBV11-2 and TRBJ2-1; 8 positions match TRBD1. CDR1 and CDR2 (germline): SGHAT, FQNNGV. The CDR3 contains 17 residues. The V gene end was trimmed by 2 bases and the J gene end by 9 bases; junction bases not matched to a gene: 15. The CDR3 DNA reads TGTGCCAGCAGCTTATTCTACGCTCAGGCAGGGGGCCTTGAGCAGTTCTTC. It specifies CASSLFYAQAGGLEQFF. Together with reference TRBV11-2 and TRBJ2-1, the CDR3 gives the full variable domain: EAGVAQSPRYKIIEKRQSVAFWCNPISGHATLYWYQQILGQGPKLLIQFQNNGVVDDSQLPKDRFSAERLKGVDSTLKIQPAKLEDSAVYLCASSLFYAQAGGLEQFFGPGTRLTVL.

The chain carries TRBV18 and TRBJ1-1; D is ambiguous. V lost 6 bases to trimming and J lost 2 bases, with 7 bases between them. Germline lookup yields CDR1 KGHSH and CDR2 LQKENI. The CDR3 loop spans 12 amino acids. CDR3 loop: CASSIQNTEAFF. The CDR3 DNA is TGTGCCAGCTCGATACAAAACACTGAAGCTTTCTTT.

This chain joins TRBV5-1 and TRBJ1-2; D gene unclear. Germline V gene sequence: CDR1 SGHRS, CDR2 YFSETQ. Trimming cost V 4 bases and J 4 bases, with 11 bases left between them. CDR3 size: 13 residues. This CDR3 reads CASSGGVGYGYTF. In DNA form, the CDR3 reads TGCGCCAGCAGCGGAGGCGTGGGCTATGGCTACACCTTC. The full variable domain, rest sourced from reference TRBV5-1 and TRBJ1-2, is KAGVTQTPRYLIKTRGQQVTLSCSPISGHRSVSWYQQTPGQGLQFLFEYFSETQRNKGNFPGRFSGRQFSNSRSEMNVSTLELGDSALYLCASSGGVGYGYTFGSGTRLTVV.

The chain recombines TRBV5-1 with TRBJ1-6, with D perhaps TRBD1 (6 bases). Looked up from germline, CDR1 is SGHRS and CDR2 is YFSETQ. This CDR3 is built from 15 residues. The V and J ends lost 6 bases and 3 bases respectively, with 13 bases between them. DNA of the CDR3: TGCGCCAGCAAGGGGGACGGAGACTATAATTCACCCCTCCACTTT. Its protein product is CASKGDGDYNSPLHF.

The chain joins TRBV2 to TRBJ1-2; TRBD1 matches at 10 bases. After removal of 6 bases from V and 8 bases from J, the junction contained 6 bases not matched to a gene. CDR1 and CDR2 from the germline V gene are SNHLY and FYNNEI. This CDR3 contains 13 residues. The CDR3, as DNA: TGTGCCAGCAGACGGGACAGGGGTGGAGGCTACACCTTC. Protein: CASRRDRGGGYTF.

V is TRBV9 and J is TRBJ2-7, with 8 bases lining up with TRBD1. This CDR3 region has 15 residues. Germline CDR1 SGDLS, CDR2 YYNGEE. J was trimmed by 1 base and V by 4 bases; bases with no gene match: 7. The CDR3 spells CASSLRGQESYEQYF. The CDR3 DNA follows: TGTGCCAGCAGCTTAAGGGGACAGGAGTCCTACGAGCAGTACTTC.

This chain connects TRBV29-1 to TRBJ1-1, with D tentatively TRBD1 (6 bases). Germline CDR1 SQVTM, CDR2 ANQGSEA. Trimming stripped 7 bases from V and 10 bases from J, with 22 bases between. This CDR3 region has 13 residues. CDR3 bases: TGCAGCGGTTCGGGATGGGGGCTTTCTGGAGCTTTCTTT. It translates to CSGSGWGLSGAFF.

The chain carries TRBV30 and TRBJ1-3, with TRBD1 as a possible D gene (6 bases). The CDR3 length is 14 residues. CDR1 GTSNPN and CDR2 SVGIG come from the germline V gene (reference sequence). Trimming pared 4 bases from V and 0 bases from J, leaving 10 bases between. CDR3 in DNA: TGTGCCTGGAATACAGGGTACTCTGGAAACACCATATATTTT. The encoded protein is CAWNTGYSGNTIYF.

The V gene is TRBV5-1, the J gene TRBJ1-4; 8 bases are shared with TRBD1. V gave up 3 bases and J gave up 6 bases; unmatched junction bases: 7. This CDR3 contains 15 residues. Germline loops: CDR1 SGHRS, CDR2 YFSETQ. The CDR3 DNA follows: TGCGCCAGCAGCTACCTTTCAGGGGGCGATGAAAAACTGTTTTTT. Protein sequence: CASSYLSGGDEKLFF.

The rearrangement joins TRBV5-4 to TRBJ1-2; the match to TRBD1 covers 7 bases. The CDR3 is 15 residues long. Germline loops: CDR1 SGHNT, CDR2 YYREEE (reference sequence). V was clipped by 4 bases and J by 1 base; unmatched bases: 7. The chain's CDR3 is CASSPRRDSNYGYTF. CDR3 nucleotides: TGTGCCAGCAGCCCCAGACGGGACAGTAACTATGGCTACACCTTC.

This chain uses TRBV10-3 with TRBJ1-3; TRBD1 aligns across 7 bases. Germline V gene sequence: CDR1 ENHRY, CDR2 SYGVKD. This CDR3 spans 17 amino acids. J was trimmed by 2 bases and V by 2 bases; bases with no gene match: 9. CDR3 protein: CAISERGQLEAGNTIYF. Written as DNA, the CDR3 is TGTGCCATCAGTGAGAGGGGACAGCTAGAGGCTGGAAACACCATATATTTT.

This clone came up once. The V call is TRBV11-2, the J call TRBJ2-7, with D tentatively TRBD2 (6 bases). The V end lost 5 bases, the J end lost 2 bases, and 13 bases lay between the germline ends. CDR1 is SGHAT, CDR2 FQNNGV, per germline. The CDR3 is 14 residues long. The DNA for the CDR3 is TGTGCCAGCAGCGACCGGGACTTAGCCTACGAGCAGTACTTC. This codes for CASSDRDLAYEQYF.

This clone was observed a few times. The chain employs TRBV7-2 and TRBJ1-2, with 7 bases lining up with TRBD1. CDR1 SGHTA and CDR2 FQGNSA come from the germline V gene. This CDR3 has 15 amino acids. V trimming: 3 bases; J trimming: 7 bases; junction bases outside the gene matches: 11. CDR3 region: CASSFYTGAMGGYTF. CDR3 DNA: TGTGCCAGCAGCTTTTATACAGGGGCTATGGGTGGCTACACCTTC.

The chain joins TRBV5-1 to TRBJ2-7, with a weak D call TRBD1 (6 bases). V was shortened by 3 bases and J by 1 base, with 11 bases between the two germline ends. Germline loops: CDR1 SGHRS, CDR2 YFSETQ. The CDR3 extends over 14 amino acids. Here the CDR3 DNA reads TGCGCCAGCAGCTCCGCAAGGGGGTCCTACGAGCAGTACTTC. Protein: CASSSARGSYEQYF.

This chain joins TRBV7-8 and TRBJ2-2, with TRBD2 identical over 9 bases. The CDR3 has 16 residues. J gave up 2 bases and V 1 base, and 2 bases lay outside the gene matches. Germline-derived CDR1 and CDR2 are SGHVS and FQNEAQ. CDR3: CASSLGGRGNTGELFF. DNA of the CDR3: TGTGCCAGCAGCTTAGGCGGGAGGGGAAACACCGGGGAGCTGTTTTTT.

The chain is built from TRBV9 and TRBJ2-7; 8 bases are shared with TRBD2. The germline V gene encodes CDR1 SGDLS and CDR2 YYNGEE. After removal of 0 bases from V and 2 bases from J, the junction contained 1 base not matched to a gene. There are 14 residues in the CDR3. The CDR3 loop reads CASSVDSGAYEQYF. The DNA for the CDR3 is TGTGCCAGCAGCGTAGATAGCGGGGCCTACGAGCAGTACTTC.

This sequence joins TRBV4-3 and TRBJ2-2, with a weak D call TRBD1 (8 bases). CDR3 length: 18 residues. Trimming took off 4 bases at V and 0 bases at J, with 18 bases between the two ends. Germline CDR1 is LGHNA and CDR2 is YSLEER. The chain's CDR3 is CASSRGGRTGPNTGELFF. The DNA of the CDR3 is TGCGCCAGCAGCCGCGGGGGCCGGACAGGGCCGAACACCGGGGAGCTGTTTTTT.

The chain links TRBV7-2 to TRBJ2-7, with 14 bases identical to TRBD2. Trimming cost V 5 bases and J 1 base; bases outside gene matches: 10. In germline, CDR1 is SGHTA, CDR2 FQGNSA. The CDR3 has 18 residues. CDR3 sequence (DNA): TGTGCCAGCAGCGCCAGGACTAGCGGGAGGATGGTATCCTACGAGCAGTACTTC. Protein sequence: CASSARTSGRMVSYEQYF.

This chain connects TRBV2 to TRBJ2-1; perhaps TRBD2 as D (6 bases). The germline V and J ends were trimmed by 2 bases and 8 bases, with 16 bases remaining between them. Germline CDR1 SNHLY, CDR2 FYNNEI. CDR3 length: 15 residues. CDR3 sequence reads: CASSENWDFNDEQFF. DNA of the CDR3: TGTGCCAGCAGTGAAAATTGGGACTTTAACGATGAGCAGTTCTTC.

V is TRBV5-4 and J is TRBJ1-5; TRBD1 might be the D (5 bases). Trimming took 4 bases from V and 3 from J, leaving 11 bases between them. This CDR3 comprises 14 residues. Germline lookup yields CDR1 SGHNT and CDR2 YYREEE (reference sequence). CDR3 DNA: TGTGCCAGCAGCCCCGGGGGTGTCAATCAGCCCCAGCATTTT. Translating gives CASSPGGVNQPQHF.

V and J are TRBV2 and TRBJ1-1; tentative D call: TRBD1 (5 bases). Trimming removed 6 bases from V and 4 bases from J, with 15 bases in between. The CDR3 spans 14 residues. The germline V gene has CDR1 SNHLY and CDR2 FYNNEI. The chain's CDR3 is CASRGFGGSTEAFF. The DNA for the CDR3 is TGTGCCAGCAGGGGGTTCGGGGGGAGCACTGAAGCTTTCTTT.

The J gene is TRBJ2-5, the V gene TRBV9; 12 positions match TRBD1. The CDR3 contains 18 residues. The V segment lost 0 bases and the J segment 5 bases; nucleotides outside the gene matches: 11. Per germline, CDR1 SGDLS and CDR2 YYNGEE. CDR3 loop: CASSVGSGGQGARETQYF. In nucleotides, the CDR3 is TGTGCCAGCAGCGTAGGAAGTGGGGGACAGGGGGCAAGGGAGACCCAGTACTTC. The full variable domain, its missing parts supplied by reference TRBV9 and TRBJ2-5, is DSGVTQTPKHLITATGQRVTLRCSPRSGDLSVYWYQQSLDQGLQFLIQYYNGEERAKGNILERFSAQQFPDLHSELNLSSLELGDSALYFCASSVGSGGQGARETQYFGPGTRLLVL.

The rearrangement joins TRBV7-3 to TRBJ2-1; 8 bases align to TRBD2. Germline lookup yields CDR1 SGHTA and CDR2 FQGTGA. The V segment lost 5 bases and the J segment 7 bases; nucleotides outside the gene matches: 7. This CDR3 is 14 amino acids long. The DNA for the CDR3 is TGTGCCAGCAGCCTCCGGGGCGGGGGGAATGAGCAGTTCTTC. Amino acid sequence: CASSLRGGGNEQFF.